These 9 T cell receptor beta chains originate from one sample sequenced in a study of blood T cell repertoires in COVID-19. Sequenced by immunoSEQ multiplex PCR; TCRdb stores in-frame clones only, minus some. The sample holds approximately 110,000 clones, about three quarters seen once. The source material was peripheral blood. Source of these receptors: a human donor with acute or convalescent COVID-19. The donor label of this sample is uncertain.

V is TRBV5-1 and J is TRBJ1-1; D perhaps matches TRBD1 (5 bases). V was pared by 4 bases and J by 5 bases, with 12 bases between. The CDR3 has 13 amino acids. Germline values: CDR1 SGHRS, CDR2 YFSETQ. The CDR3 DNA is TGCGCCAGCAGCCTGATCAGGGAAACTGAAGCTTTCTTT. It yields the protein CASSLIRETEAFF.

CDR3 bases: TGTGCCAGCAGCCCTAGCGGGGGTGGGGAGACCCAGTACTTC. It is translated as CASSPSGGGETQYF. The chain has TRBV9 and TRBJ2-5, with 10 bases that match TRBD2. CDR3 length: 14 residues. V gave up 4 bases and J gave up 5 bases; unmatched junction bases: 5. CDR1 is SGDLS, CDR2 YYNGEE, per germline. Supplemented by reference TRBV9 and TRBJ2-5, the full variable domain reads DSGVTQTPKHLITATGQRVTLRCSPRSGDLSVYWYQQSLDQGLQFLIQYYNGEERAKGNILERFSAQQFPDLHSELNLSSLELGDSALYFCASSPSGGGETQYFGPGTRLLVL.

V and J are TRBV5-1 and TRBJ1-2; D gene uncertain. Per the germline V gene, CDR1 is SGHRS and CDR2 is YFSETQ. V was shortened by 4 bases and J by 8 bases, with 12 bases between the two germline ends. This CDR3 is 12 amino acids long. In DNA form, the CDR3 reads TGCGCCAGCAGCCTCGGGATTCGGGGCTACACCTTC. The encoded protein is CASSLGIRGYTF.

The rearrangement links TRBV10-3 to TRBJ2-3; 7 nucleotides line up with TRBD2. The CDR3 spans 15 residues. V lost 7 bases and J lost 0; bases outside the gene matches: 7. Germline CDR1 ENHRY, CDR2 SYGVKD. The CDR3 DNA is TGTGCCATCACCCGGGACTATGGAAGCACAGATACGCAGTATTTT. Its protein is CAITRDYGSTDTQYF.

The J gene is TRBJ2-3, the V gene TRBV5-1, with 12 bases matching TRBD2. CDR1 and CDR2 (germline): SGHRS, YFSETQ. The V segment lost 5 bases and the J segment 6 bases; nucleotides outside the gene matches: 4. This CDR3 is 14 amino acids long. CDR3 nucleotides: TGCGCCAGCAGACTAGCGGGGGGCGTGGATACGCAGTATTTT. Translating it yields CASRLAGGVDTQYF.

J is TRBJ2-5 and V is TRBV11-2; possibly TRBD2 for D (6 bases). The CDR3 covers 15 residues. Germline values: CDR1 SGHAT, CDR2 FQNNGV. V was pared by 1 base and J by 4 bases, with 13 bases between. This chain's CDR3 is CASSLGVGGGETQYF. The CDR3 region has the DNA TGTGCCAGCAGCTTAGGAGTGGGGGGTGGAGAGACCCAGTACTTC.

This clone was seen only a few times. Distinct nucleotide sequences in the sample also encode this CDR3. This chain connects TRBV19 to TRBJ1-4; 9 positions match TRBD1. The V gene's germline CDR1 is LNHDA and CDR2 SQIVND (reference sequence). V lost 9 bases to trimming and J lost 7 bases; unmatched junction nucleotides: 9. This CDR3 comprises 14 residues. The CDR3 DNA sequence: TGTGCCAGCCGTACGACAGGGGGGGGTGAAAAACTGTTTTTT. The encoded protein is CASRTTGGGEKLFF.

The V call is TRBV21-1, the J call TRBJ1-1. TRBV21-1 is a documented pseudogene. CDR3 length: 12 residues. The CDR3 region has the DNA TGTGCCATAAACGGGGGGAACACTGAAGCTTTCTTT. Its translation: CAINGGNTEAFF.

This chain joins TRBV15 and TRBJ2-2; 11 bases agree with TRBD1. CDR3 size: 15 residues. The trim removed 3 bases at V and 5 bases at J, leaving 2 bases unmatched. The germline V gene encodes CDR1 LNHNV and CDR2 YYDKDF (reference sequence). Here the CDR3 DNA reads TGTGCCACCAGCAGGGGACAGGGGGTTACCGGGGAGCTGTTTTTT. Its protein product is CATSRGQGVTGELFF.